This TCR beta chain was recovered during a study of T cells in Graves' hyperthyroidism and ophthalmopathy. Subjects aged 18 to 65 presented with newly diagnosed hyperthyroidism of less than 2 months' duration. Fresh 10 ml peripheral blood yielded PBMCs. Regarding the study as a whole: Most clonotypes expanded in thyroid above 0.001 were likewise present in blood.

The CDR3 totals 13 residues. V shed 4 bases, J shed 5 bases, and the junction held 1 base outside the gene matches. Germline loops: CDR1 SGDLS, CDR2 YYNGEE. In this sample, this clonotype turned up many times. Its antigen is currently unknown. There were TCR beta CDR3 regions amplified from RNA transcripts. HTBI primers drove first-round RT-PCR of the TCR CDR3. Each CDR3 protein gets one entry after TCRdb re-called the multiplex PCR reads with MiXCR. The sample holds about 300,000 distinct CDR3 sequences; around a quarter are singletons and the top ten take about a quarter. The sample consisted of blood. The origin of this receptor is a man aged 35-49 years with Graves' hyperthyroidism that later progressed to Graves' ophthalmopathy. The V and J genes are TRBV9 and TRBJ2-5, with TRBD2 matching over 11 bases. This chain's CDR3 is CASSRTSGETQYF. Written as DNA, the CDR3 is TGTGCCAGCAGCCGGACTAGCGGGGAGACCCAGTACTTC.